This T cell receptor beta chain was sequenced for a study of naive and memory T cell subsets. Both TRBC1 and TRBC2 were covered by a beta constant-region primer of two equimolar oligonucleotides. Ligated cDNA was amplified by four rounds of PCR with nested alpha and beta constant-region primers and SP2. TCRdb fed the UMI-ligation and nested PCR reads into MiXCR, producing one record per CDR3 protein. Seen here are under 150,000 distinct CDR3 sequences, approximately 20% observed once, and the top ten hold 0.6% to 0.7%. The CDR3 runs 14 residues. Trimming took off 2 bases at V and 5 bases at J, with 10 bases between the two ends. Turning to this clonotype: Its antigen is not known.

Study-wide results and limits: From naive to CM, EM and EMRA, diversity decreased and Gini increased. Especially in CD8 cells, naive repertoires contained a few larger clonotypes, possibly CD45RA-re-expressing memory cells.

Separate alpha and beta amplification began at the second PCR step. Sequencing was performed on naive CD8+ T cells from blood. The receptor was isolated from a human donor in good health. This chain joins TRBV12-3 or TRBV12-4 and TRBJ2-1; D unclear. The CDR3 region has the DNA TGTGCCAGCAGTTTAACCGGGTTTGACAATGAGCAGTTCTTC. This gives the protein CASSLTGFDNEQFF.